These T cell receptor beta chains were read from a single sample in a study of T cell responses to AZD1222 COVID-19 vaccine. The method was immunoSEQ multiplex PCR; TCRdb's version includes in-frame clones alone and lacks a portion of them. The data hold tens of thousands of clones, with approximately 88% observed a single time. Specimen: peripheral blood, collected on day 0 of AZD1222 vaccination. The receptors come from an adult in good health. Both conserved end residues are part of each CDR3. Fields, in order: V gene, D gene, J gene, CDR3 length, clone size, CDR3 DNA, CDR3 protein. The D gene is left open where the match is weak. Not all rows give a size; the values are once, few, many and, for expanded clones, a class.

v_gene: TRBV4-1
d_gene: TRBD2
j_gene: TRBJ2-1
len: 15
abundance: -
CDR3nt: TGCGCCAGCAGCCTTAGCGGGAGGGCCTTTAATGAGCAGTTCTTC
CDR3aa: CASSLSGRAFNEQFF

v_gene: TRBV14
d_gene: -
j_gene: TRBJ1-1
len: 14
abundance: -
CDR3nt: TGTGCCAGCAGCCAAGACGCCATTAACGCTGAAGCTTTCTTT
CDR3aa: CASSQDAINAEAFF

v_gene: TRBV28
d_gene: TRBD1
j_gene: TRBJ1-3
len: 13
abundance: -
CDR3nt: TGTGCCAGCAGTCGGACAGGGGGAAACACCATATATTTT
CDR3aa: CASSRTGGNTIYF

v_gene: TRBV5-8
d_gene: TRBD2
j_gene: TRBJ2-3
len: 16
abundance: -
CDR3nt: TGTGCCAGCAGCTTGGGTAGCGGGAGGAACACAGATACGCAGTATTTT
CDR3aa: CASSLGSGRNTDTQYF

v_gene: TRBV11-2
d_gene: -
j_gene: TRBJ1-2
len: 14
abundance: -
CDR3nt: TGTGCCAGCAGCACCTATGGGGCCCTCTATGGCTACACCTTC
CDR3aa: CASSTYGALYGYTF

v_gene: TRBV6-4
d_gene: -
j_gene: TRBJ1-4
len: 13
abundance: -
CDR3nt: TGTGCCAGCAGGGAGGCACCAGGGGAAAAACTGTTTTTT
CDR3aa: CASREAPGEKLFF

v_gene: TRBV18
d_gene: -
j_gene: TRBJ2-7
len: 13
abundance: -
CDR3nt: TGTGCCAGCTCACCCAAAGAGATTGACGAGCAGTACTTC
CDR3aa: CASSPKEIDEQYF

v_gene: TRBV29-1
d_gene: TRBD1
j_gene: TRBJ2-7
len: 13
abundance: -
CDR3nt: TGCAGCGCCGTGGGGACAGGGTCAGGAGAGCAGTACTTC
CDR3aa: CSAVGTGSGEQYF

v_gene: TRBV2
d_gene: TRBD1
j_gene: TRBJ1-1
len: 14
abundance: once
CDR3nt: TGTGCCAGCAGCCAACAGGGGGTGAACACTGAAGCTTTCTTT
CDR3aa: CASSQQGVNTEAFF

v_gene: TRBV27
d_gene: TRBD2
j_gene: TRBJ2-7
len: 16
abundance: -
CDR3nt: TGTGCCAGCAGTTATACTAGCGGCGGTTTTTTAGGGCAGCAGTACTTC
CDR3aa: CASSYTSGGFLGQQYF

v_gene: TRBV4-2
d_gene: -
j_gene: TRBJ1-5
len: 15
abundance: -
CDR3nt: TGTGCCAGCAGCCACAACCGGGACAGCAATCAGCCCCAGCATTTT
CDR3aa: CASSHNRDSNQPQHF

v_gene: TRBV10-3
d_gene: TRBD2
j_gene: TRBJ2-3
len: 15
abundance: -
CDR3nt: TGTGCCATCAGTGAGCTAGCGGCTAGCACAGATACGCAGTATTTT
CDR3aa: CAISELAASTDTQYF

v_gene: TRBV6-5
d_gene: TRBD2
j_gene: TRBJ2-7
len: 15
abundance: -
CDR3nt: TGTGCCAGCACCCTTAGCGGGGGCAGCTCCTACGAGCAGTACTTC
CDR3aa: CASTLSGGSSYEQYF

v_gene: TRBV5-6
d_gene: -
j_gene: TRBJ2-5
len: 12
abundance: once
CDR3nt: TGTGCCAGCAGCTCGGACAGCCAGACCCAGTACTTC
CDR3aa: CASSSDSQTQYF

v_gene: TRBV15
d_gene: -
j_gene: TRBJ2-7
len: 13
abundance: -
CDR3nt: TGTGCCACCAGCAGAGAGAGGACCCACGAGCAGTACTTC
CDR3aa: CATSRERTHEQYF

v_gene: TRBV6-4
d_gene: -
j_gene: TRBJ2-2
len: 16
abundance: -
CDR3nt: TGTGCCAGCAGTGACTCGAGTGGCCGGGTCACCGGGGAGCTGTTTTTT
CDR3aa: CASSDSSGRVTGELFF

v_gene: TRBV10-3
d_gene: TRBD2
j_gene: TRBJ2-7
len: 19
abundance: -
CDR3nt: TGTGCCATCAGTGAAGGTTCGTCGGGTCGAGGGACTAGCGGGTACGCGCAGTACTTC
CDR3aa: CAISEGSSGRGTSGYAQYF

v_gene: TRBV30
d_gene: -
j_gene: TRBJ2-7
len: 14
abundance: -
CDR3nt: TGTGCCTGGAGGGCTTCTTTAAGCTCCTACGAGCAGTACTTC
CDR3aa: CAWRASLSSYEQYF

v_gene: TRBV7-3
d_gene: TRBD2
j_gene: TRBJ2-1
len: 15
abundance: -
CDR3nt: TGTGCCAGCAGCTTAAAGCTAGCGGGGTACAATGAGCAGTTCTTC
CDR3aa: CASSLKLAGYNEQFF

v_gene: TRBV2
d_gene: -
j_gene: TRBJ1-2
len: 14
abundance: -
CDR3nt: TGTGCCAGCAGTGTTGACAGCCCTCTTGGGGACATCCTCTTC
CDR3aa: CASSVDSPLGDILF

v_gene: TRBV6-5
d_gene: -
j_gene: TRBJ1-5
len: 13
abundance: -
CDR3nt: TGTGCCAGCAGTTACAGTCCCAATCAGCCCCAGCATTTT
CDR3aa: CASSYSPNQPQHF

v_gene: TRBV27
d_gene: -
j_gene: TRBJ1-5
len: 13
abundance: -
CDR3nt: TGTGCCAGCAGTTTCAGTAGCAATCAGCCCCAGCATTTT
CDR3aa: CASSFSSNQPQHF

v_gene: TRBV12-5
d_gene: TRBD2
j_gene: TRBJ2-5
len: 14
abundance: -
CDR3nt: TGTGCTAGTGGAGCGGGAGTAGATGAAGGGACCCAGTACTTC
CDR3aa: CASGAGVDEGTQYF

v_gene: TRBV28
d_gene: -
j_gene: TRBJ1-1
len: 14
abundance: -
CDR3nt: TGTGCCAGCAATAGGGTAGGAGGGGGCACTGAAGCTTTCTTT
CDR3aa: CASNRVGGGTEAFF

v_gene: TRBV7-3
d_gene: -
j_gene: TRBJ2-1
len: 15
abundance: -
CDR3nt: TGTGCCAGCAGCCCCGGGCCAGGAACCTACAATGAGCAGTTCTTC
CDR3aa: CASSPGPGTYNEQFF

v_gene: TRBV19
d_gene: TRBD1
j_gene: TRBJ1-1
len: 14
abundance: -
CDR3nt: TGTGCCAGTAGTATTAACAGGGGATATTCTGAAGCTTTCTTT
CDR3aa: CASSINRGYSEAFF

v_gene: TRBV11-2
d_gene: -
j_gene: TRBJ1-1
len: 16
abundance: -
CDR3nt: TGTGCCAGCAGCTTAGATCGGTATGAGATTGGCACTGAAGCTTTCTTT
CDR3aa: CASSLDRYEIGTEAFF

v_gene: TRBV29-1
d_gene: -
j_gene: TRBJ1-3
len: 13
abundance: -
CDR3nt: TGCAGCGCCCAAGGTGAGGGTGGAAACACCATATATTTT
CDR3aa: CSAQGEGGNTIYF

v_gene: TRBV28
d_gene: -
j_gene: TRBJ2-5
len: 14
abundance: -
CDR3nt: TGTGCCAGCAGTTCGACAGGTGCCTACGGGACCCAGTACTTC
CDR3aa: CASSSTGAYGTQYF

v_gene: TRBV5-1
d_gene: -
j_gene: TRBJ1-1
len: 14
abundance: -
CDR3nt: TGCGCCAGCAGCTTGGCCAGGCCGAACACTGAAGCTTTCTTT
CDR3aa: CASSLARPNTEAFF

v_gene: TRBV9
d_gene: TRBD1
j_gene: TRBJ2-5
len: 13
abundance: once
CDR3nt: TGTGCCAGTTCGGGGGGACAGGGGAGGACCCAGTACTTC
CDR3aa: CASSGGQGRTQYF

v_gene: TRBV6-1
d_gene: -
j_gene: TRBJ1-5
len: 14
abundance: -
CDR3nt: TGTGCCAGCAGTGAAGGACAGTCTCATCAGCCCCAGCATTTT
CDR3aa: CASSEGQSHQPQHF

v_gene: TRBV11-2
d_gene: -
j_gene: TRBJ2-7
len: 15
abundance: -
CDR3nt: TGTGCCAGCAGCTTAGAACGGGCTCGGGGGTACGAGCAGTACTTC
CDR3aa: CASSLERARGYEQYF

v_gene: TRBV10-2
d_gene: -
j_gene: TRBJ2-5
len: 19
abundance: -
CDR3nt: TGCGCCAGCAGATTGCGAGGGGGCGGGGGGTTGGCGGGCCAAGAGACCCAGTACTTC
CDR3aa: CASRLRGGGGLAGQETQYF

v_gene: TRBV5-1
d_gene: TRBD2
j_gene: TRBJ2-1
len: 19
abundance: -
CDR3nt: TGCGCCAGCGCCCGGACTAGCGGAGCCGCTTCTGGTATGAGGAATGAGCAGTTCTTC
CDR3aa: CASARTSGAASGMRNEQFF

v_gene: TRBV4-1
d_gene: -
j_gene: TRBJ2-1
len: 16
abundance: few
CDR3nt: TGCGCCAGCAGCCCTTTCTCGGCAGGGGCGGTCGATGAGCAGTTCTTC
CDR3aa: CASSPFSAGAVDEQFF

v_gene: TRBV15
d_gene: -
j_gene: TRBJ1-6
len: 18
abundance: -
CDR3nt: TGTGCCACCAGCAGAGATCTCCAGGGCAAAGCGACTAATTCACCCCTCCACTTT
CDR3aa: CATSRDLQGKATNSPLHF

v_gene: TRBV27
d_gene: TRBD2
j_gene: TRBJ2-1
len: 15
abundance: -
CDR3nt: TGTGCCAGCAGCAATAGCGGGAGTTCATACAATGAGCAGTTCTTC
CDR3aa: CASSNSGSSYNEQFF

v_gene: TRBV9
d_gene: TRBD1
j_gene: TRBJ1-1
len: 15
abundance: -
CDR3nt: TGTGCCAGCAGCCCGACAGGGGGAGGGGTCACTGAAGCTTTCTTT
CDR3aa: CASSPTGGGVTEAFF

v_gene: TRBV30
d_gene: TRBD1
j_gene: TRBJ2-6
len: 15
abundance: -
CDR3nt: TGTGCCTGGGGGACAGGGGACCGTGGGGCCAACGTCCTGACTTTC
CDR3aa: CAWGTGDRGANVLTF